Listed here are 4 T cell receptor beta chains from one sample, sequenced in a study of cytomegalovirus exposure and HLA in healthy donors. Use of 60 Vbeta and 13 Jbeta primers characterized the PCR. The assay was immunoSEQ multiplex PCR, and TCRdb's table has in-frame clones only and misses some. The table has about 100,000 clones, around 81% seen once. Sequenced sample: PBMCs. These receptors came from a middle-aged man in good health and CMV-seropositive.

This clone was counted a single time. The chain uses TRBV18 and TRBJ2-5; D unresolved. Trimming removed 3 bases from V and 5 bases from J, with 13 bases in between. The CDR3 sequence is 14 residues long. Germline V lookup: CDR1 KGHSH, CDR2 LQKENI. CDR3 DNA sequence: TGTGCCAGCTCACCGGCGGCCCGCTTGGAGACCCAGTACTTC. This gives the protein CASSPAARLETQYF.

Worth noting for this clone: The junction departs from the called germline gene at one end, perhaps through a read error. CDR3 loop: CSSSPREGQNYEQYF. The CDR3 bases are TGTTCCAGCAGCCCTAGAGAGGGACAGAACTACGAGCAGTACTTC. This chain links TRBV7-9 with TRBJ2-7; 7 bases match TRBD1. The CDR3 totals 15 residues. CDR1 is SEHNR, CDR2 FQNEAQ, per germline (reference sequence).

This chain uses TRBV5-4 with TRBJ2-1, with 10 bases matching TRBD1. The ends lost 4 bases at V and 3 bases at J; junction bases unmatched: 1. Germline values: CDR1 SGHNT, CDR2 YYREEE (reference sequence). The CDR3 is 14 amino acids. CDR3 residues: CASSRTGGYNEQFF. The CDR3 DNA sequence: TGTGCCAGCAGCCGGACAGGGGGCTACAATGAGCAGTTCTTC.

The sample holds a few counts of this clone. The chain couples TRBV28 to TRBJ2-1, with TRBD2 as a possible D gene (5 bases). V was cut by 3 bases and J by 5 bases, with 14 bases left in between. Germline values: CDR1 MDHEN, CDR2 SYDVKM. The CDR3 loop spans 15 amino acids. CDR3: CASSFILAFHNEQFF. The DNA for the CDR3 is TGTGCCAGCAGTTTCATCTTAGCGTTTCACAATGAGCAGTTCTTC.